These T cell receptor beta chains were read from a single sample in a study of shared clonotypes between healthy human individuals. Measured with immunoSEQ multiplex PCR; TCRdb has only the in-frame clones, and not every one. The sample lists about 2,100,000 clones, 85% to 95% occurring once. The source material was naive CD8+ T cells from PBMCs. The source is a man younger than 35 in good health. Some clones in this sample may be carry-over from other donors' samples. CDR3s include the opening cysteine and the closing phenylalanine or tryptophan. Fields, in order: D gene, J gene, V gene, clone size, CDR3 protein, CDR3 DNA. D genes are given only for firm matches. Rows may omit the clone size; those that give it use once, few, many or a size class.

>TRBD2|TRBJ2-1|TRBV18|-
CASSDSGRVSSYNEQFF
TGTGCCAGCTCAGATAGCGGGAGGGTGAGCTCCTACAATGAGCAGTTCTTC
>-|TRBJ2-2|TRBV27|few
CASSQGPTGELFF
TGTGCCAGCAGTCAGGGTCCCACCGGGGAGCTGTTTTTT
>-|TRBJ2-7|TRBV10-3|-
CAISESSTHRPYEQYF
TGTGCCATCAGTGAGTCTTCGACCCACCGGCCCTACGAGCAGTACTTC
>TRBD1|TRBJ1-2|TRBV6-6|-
CASSYLRQGASYGYTF
TGTGCCAGCAGTTACCTCCGACAGGGGGCAAGCTATGGCTACACCTTC
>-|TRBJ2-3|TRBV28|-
CASSLVPRNTDTQYF
TGTGCCAGCAGTTTGGTCCCCAGGAACACAGATACGCAGTATTTT
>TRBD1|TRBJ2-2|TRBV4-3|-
CASSQATGTDTGELFF
TGCGCCAGCAGCCAAGCGACAGGGACGGACACCGGGGAGCTGTTTTTT
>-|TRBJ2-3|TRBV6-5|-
CASSYGVGTDTQYF
TGTGCCAGCAGTTACGGGGTTGGCACAGATACGCAGTATTTT
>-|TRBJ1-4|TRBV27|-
CASRPWTNSNEKLFF
TGTGCCAGCAGACCTTGGACAAACTCTAATGAAAAACTGTTTTTT
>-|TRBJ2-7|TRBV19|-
CASSMKLLARVEQYF
TGTGCCAGTAGTATGAAACTCCTAGCGCGGGTCGAGCAGTACTTC
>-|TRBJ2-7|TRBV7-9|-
CASSQATREQYF
TGTGCCAGCAGCCAAGCTACTAGAGAGCAGTACTTC
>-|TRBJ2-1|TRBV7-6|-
CASRSSSYSYNEQFF
TGTGCCAGCAGATCTAGCTCTTACTCCTACAATGAGCAGTTCTTC
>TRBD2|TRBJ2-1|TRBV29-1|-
CSVETPILRLAPVGNEQFF
TGCAGCGTTGAAACGCCGATCTTAAGACTAGCGCCGGTGGGCAATGAGCAGTTCTTC
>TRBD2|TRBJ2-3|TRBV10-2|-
CALREREERGTQYF
TGCGCCCTCAGGGAGCGGGAAGAGCGGGGTACGCAGTATTTT
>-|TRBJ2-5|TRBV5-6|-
CASSLAALLEETQYF
TGTGCCAGCAGCTTGGCGGCCTTACTCGAGGAGACCCAGTACTTC
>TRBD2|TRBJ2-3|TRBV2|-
CASTLGPAGGPDTQYF
TGTGCCAGCACCCTCGGACCAGCGGGAGGGCCAGATACGCAGTATTTT
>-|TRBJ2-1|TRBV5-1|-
CASIRGEGNNEQFF
TGCGCCAGCATTAGGGGGGAGGGCAACAATGAGCAGTTCTTC
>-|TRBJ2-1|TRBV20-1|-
CSARGDQFQFF
TGCAGTGCTAGAGGTGACCAATTCCAGTTCTTC
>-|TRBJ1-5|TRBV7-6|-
CASSSSPGVNQPQHF
TGTGCCAGCAGCTCCTCCCCGGGGGTAAATCAGCCCCAGCATTTT
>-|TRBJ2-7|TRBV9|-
CASSPVTIGGEQYF
TGTGCCAGCAGCCCCGTTACCATAGGGGGAGAGCAGTACTTC
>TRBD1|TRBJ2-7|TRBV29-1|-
CSVEGGDRDSYEQYF
TGCAGCGTTGAAGGGGGAGACAGGGACAGCTACGAGCAGTACTTC
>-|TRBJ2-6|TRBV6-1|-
CASSEARILTNVLTF
TGTGCCAGCAGTGAAGCGCGGATTTTGACCAACGTCCTGACTTTC
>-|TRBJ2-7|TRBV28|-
CASSLVSEGELVW
TGTGCCAGCAGTTTAGTTTCGGAGGGCGAACTCGTATGG
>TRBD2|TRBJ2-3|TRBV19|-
CASNSGGIAGEETDTQYF
TGTGCCAGTAACTCGGGCGGGATAGCGGGAGAAGAAACAGATACGCAGTATTTT
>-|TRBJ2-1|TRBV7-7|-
CASSLSLDDEQFF
TGTGCCAGCAGCTTATCCCTTGACGATGAGCAGTTCTTC
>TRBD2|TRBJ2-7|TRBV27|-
CATRGSGTIYEQYF
TGTGCCACCCGGGGTAGCGGGACCATTTACGAGCAGTACTTC
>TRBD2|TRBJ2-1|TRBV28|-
CASSPTSGRVDEQFF
TGTGCCAGCAGCCCGACTAGCGGGAGGGTCGATGAGCAGTTCTTC
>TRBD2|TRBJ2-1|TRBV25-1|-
CASSGGLADEQFF
TGTGCCAGCAGTGGAGGACTAGCGGATGAGCAGTTCTTC
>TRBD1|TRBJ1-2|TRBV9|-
CASSTQGGGYTF
TGTGCCAGCAGCACTCAGGGGGGTGGCTACACCTTC
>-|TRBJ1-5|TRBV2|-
CASTPPGGGNQPQHF
TGTGCCAGCACCCCGCCGGGTGGGGGCAATCAGCCCCAGCATTTT
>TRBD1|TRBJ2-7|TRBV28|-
CASSWDRDRGTYEQYF
TGTGCCAGCAGTTGGGACCGGGACAGGGGAACCTACGAGCAGTACTTC
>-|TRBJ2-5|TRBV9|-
CASSGGHRQETQYF
TGTGCCAGCAGCGGGGGTCATAGGCAAGAGACCCAGTACTTC
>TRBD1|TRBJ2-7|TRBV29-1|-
CSVEVDRGYEQYF
TGCAGCGTTGAAGTGGACAGGGGTTACGAGCAGTACTTC
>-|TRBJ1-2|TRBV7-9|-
CASSQMQGSYTF
TGTGCCAGCAGCCAGATGCAGGGGTCCTACACCTTC
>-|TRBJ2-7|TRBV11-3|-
CASSLDRGGGSEQYF
TGTGCCAGCAGCTTAGATCGTGGAGGGGGTAGCGAGCAGTACTTC
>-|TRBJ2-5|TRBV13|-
CASSLIAREGPSGQETQYF
TGTGCCAGCAGCTTAATTGCGCGAGAGGGCCCCAGCGGCCAAGAGACCCAGTACTTC
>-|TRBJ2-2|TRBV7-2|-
CASSLVAGFTGELFF
TGTGCCAGCAGCTTGGTCGCAGGGTTCACCGGGGAGCTGTTTTTT
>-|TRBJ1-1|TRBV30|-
CAWSVGPRENTEAFF
TGTGCCTGGAGTGTGGGACCTCGGGAGAACACTGAAGCTTTCTTT
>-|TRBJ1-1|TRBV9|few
CASSVVAGRGTEAFF
TGTGCCAGCAGCGTAGTAGCAGGGAGGGGCACTGAAGCTTTCTTT